The following is a T cell receptor beta chain sequence with its context. The antigen is unknown. Regulatory T cells were sorted from blood as CD4+ CD25-high CD127-low cells. The sample originates from a study of regulatory and conventional T cells in RAG deficiency. Regarding the study as a whole: Shorter CDR3s in all patient subsets; >90% Treg-Tconv overlap in Omenn.

The CDR3 extends over 14 amino acids. V shed 3 bases and J shed 2 bases, with 9 bases lying between them. Germline CDR1 reads SGHAT; CDR2 reads FQNNGV. Libraries were prepared by immunoSEQ multiplex PCR; TCRdb keeps only in-frame clonotypes and omits some of them. The repertoire holds under 7,500 clones, with roughly 89% as singletons. These data are also associated with another study on regulatory T cells. That paper notes: Primers: 52 TRBV forward and 13 TRBJ reverse. In patients, unique TRB V-J pairs were restricted and V/J usage skewed, especially in Tregs.

The V and J genes are TRBV11-2 and TRBJ2-3; D not certain. The clonotype originates from a human donor in good health. Input material: CD127- CD25+ CD4+ Tregs sorted from blood. The CDR3 DNA reads as TGTGCCAGCAGCTTGGCCCATCCCACAGATACGCAGTATTTT. Translated, it gives CASSLAHPTDTQYF.